This record concerns one T cell receptor (beta chain) sequence. CDR1 is SGHRS, CDR2 YFSETQ, per germline. Trimming shortened V by 0 bases and J by 2 bases, and 14 bases separated the two germline ends. This CDR3 is built from 17 residues. Vbeta (60) and Jbeta (13) primers were used in the PCR. Repertoires were generated with immunoSEQ multiplex PCR, while TCRdb's copy carries only in-frame clones and drops some. The table lists around 140,000 clones, approximately 80% of them singletons. The data were taken from a study of cytomegalovirus exposure and HLA in healthy donors. The rearrangement joins TRBV5-1 to TRBJ1-4; the D is unclear. The sequence was collected from a woman aged 40 to 50 in good health and CMV-seronegative. The sample consisted of PBMCs. This CDR3 reads CASSLDLEAVTNEKLFF. The CDR3 DNA follows: TGCGCCAGCAGCTTGGATCTGGAGGCCGTCACTAATGAAAAACTGTTTTTT.